The 17 T cell receptor beta chains listed next were all sequenced from one sample in a study of CD8+CD57+ T cells in acquired aplastic anemia. TCR beta VDJ and CDR3 profiling used genomic DNA as template. From the reads, TCRdb called clonotypes with MiXCR, one entry per CDR3 protein. The sample carries roughly 280,000 distinct CDR3 sequences, 45% to 65% recorded once. Sequencing involved patients with CD8+CD57+ cell expansion previously shown by flow cytometry. Sample: sorted CD4+, CD8+, or CD8+CD57+ T cells (not recorded which) from PBMCs. These TCRs come from a human donor with aplastic anemia.

The chain uses TRBV30 and TRBJ1-5, with D maybe TRBD1 (5 bases). The CDR3 is made up of 14 amino acids. Germline-derived CDR1 and CDR2 are GTSNPN and SVGIG (reference sequence). V was cut by 2 bases and J by 4 bases, with 12 bases left in between. CDR3 residues: CAWSQKGPNQPQHF. The DNA for the CDR3 is TGTGCCTGGAGTCAGAAGGGGCCGAATCAGCCCCAGCATTTT. Using reference TRBV30 and TRBJ1-5 for the parts outside the CDR3, the full variable domain is SQTIHQWPATLVQPVGSPLSLECTVEGTSNPNLYWYRQAAGRGLQLLFYSVGIGQISSEVPQNLSASRPQDRQFILSSKKLLLSDSGFYLCAWSQKGPNQPQHFGDGTRLSIL.

For this clonotype: The junction departs from germline at one end; a sequencing error may be responsible. The chain couples TRBV5-5 to TRBJ1-6, with a tentative D call TRBD1 (6 bases). The CDR3 consists of 13 residues. In germline, CDR1 is SGHKS, CDR2 YYEKEE (reference sequence). CDR3 sequence reads: CASNIGGNSPPHF. In nucleotides, the CDR3 is TGTGCCAGCAACATAGGGGGTAATTCACCCCCCCACTTT.

V usage is TRBV7-3 and J usage is TRBJ1-1; 10 bases fit TRBD1. The CDR3 is made up of 16 amino acids. The germline V gene has CDR1 SGHTA and CDR2 FQGTGA. V gave up 5 bases and J gave up 0 bases; unmatched junction bases: 6. The CDR3 DNA reads TGTGCCAGCAGCACCGGGACAGGGGCCTTGAACACTGAAGCTTTCTTT. It translates to CASSTGTGALNTEAFF.

This clonotype was counted ten times or more. The chain combines TRBV4-1 with TRBJ2-5, with a weak D call TRBD2 (6 bases). The V gene's germline CDR1 is MGHRA and CDR2 YSYEKL. V gave up 4 bases and J gave up 1 base, with 10 bases separating them. This CDR3 spans 14 amino acids. The CDR3 sequence is CASSRPGLQETQYF. In DNA form, the CDR3 reads TGCGCCAGCAGCCGACCGGGACTCCAAGAGACCCAGTACTTC.

This clonotype was found many times. The chain joins TRBV7-9 to TRBJ2-7; 7 nucleotides match TRBD1. Germline V gene data show CDR1 as SEHNR and CDR2 as FQNEAQ (reference sequence). V lost 5 bases and J lost 3; bases outside the gene matches: 7. The CDR3 spans 14 residues. The CDR3, as DNA: TGTGCCAGCAGCCGGGATGACAGGGTCTACGAGCAGTACTTC. Residues: CASSRDDRVYEQYF.

The chain links TRBV20-1 to TRBJ1-6; 7 nucleotides align to TRBD1. V was pared by 6 bases and J by 6 bases, with 8 bases of the junction left unmatched. Germline-derived CDR1 and CDR2 are DFQATT and SNEGSKA (reference sequence). The CDR3 length is 14 residues. The CDR3 bases are TGCAGTGCAACTCCCGGGACAGCTAATTCACCCCTCCACTTT. Translating it yields CSATPGTANSPLHF.

Remarks on this clonotype: The junction departs from the called germline gene at one end, perhaps through a read error. The rearrangement joins TRBV7-6 to TRBJ2-1; D is perhaps TRBD1 (5 bases). CDR1 is SGHVS and CDR2 is FNYEAQ in the germline V gene. This CDR3 has 14 residues. The CDR3 coding sequence is TGTGCCAGCAGTCCCAGGGTCGTCTACAGTGAGCAGTTCTTC. Translated, it gives CASSPRVVYSEQFF.

Many counts were recorded for this clonotype. The gene calls are TRBV20-1 and TRBJ2-5; 7 nucleotides align to TRBD1. Germline-derived CDR1 and CDR2 are DFQATT and SNEGSKA (reference sequence). CDR3 length: 13 amino acids. After removal of 7 bases from V and 1 base from J, the junction contained 6 bases not matched to a gene. The CDR3 region is CSGSQGSQETQYF. The CDR3 DNA reads TGCAGTGGGTCACAGGGGTCCCAAGAGACCCAGTACTTC.

To note about this clonotype: At one end the junction does not follow the germline gene, possibly because of a read error. The chain couples TRBV2 to TRBJ1-2; D is ambiguous. This CDR3 has 13 residues. The germline V gene encodes CDR1 SNHLY and CDR2 FYNNEI. DNA of the CDR3: TGTGCCAGCAGTGAAGAGGGTACTTATGGCTGCACCTTC. As protein: CASSEEGTYGCTF. Drawing the rest from reference TRBV2 and TRBJ1-2, the complete variable domain is EPEVTQTPSHQVTQMGQEVILRCVPISNHLYFYWYRQILGQKVEFLVSFYNNEISEKSEIFDDQFSVERPDGSNFTLKIRSTKLEDSAMYFCASSEEGTYGCTFGSGTRLTVV.

CDR3 in amino acids: CASSVAAGREETQYF. CDR3 DNA: TGTGCCAGCAGCGTCGCAGCGGGGAGGGAAGAGACCCAGTACTTC. The chain recombines TRBV9 with TRBJ2-5; 7 bases are a match to TRBD2. Germline loops: CDR1 SGDLS, CDR2 YYNGEE. V lost 2 bases, J lost 3 bases, and 7 bases stayed unmatched. This CDR3 has 15 residues. Full variable domain (missing parts from reference TRBV9 and TRBJ2-5): DSGVTQTPKHLITATGQRVTLRCSPRSGDLSVYWYQQSLDQGLQFLIQYYNGEERAKGNILERFSAQQFPDLHSELNLSSLELGDSALYFCASSVAAGREETQYFGPGTRLLVL.

Concerning this clonotype: Compared with germline, one end of the junction differs, possibly owing to a read error. The J gene is TRBJ1-3, the V gene TRBV29-1, with D maybe TRBD1 (5 bases). The CDR3 is 12 residues long. Germline V gene lookup returns CDR1 SQVTM and CDR2 ANQGSEA. In DNA form, the CDR3 reads TGCAGCGCCACAGGAGCGGGAAACACCATACATTTT. This translates into CSATGAGNTIHF.

The table lists this clonotype with a few counts. The chain employs TRBV2 and TRBJ2-5; D gene unclear. Trimming left V 7 bases short and J 5 bases short, with 11 bases between. The germline V gene has CDR1 SNHLY and CDR2 FYNNEI. This CDR3 has 12 amino acids. DNA for the CDR3: TGTGCCAGCACACTGACCTGGGAGACCCAGTACTTC. Protein sequence: CASTLTWETQYF.

This clonotype was recorded at least ten times. The V gene is TRBV5-8, the J gene TRBJ2-6, with TRBD2 matching 8 bases. The CDR3 covers 17 residues. The J segment lost 0 bases and the V segment lost 4 bases, leaving 6 bases of the junction unmatched. Germline loops: CDR1 SGHTS, CDR2 YDEGEE. CDR3 amino acids: CASSGAGRASGANVLTF. The CDR3, as DNA: TGTGCCAGCAGCGGGGCCGGGAGGGCCTCTGGGGCCAACGTCCTGACTTTC.

This clonotype came up a few times. CDR3 DNA: TGTGCCACCAGTGAAGAGACAGGGGGAACAGATACGCAGTATTTT. It specifies CATSEETGGTDTQYF. J is TRBJ2-3 and V is TRBV24-1; 9 positions match TRBD1. Germline-derived CDR1 and CDR2 are KGHDR and SFDVKD. The CDR3 contains 15 residues. The ends lost 4 bases at V and 3 bases at J; junction bases unmatched: 4.

Details on this clonotype: Possible read error: a much larger clone is one base away. V and J are TRBV5-4 and TRBJ1-2, with TRBD1 as a possible D gene (5 bases). This CDR3 is built from 15 residues. From germline, CDR1 is SGHNT and CDR2 YYREEE (reference sequence). Trimming removed 7 bases at V and 2 bases at J, with 18 bases between. CDR3 sequence reads: CASGLAGHQNYGYTF. CDR3 in DNA: TGTGCCAGCGGCCTAGCGGGGCACCAGAACTATGGCTACACCTTC. The full variable domain, its missing parts supplied by reference TRBV5-4 and TRBJ1-2, is ETGVTQSPTHLIKTRGQQVTLRCSSQSGHNTVSWYQQALGQGPQFIFQYYREEENGRGNFPPRFSGLQFPNYSSELNVNALELDDSALYLCASGLAGHQNYGYTFGSGTRLTVV.

This clonotype was counted a few times. This may arise from a read error, as a much more abundant clone is one base away. The rearrangement links TRBV9 to TRBJ2-1, with D maybe TRBD2 (6 bases). Germline loops: CDR1 SGDLS, CDR2 YYNGEE. This CDR3 has 15 residues. This CDR3 reads CASSVGGVSYNERFF. The CDR3 region has the DNA TGTGCCAGCAGCGTAGGCGGGGTTTCCTACAATGAGCGGTTCTTC. The whole variable domain, filled in from reference TRBV9 and TRBJ2-1, reads DSGVTQTPKHLITATGQRVTLRCSPRSGDLSVYWYQQSLDQGLQFLIQYYNGEERAKGNILERFSAQQFPDLHSELNLSSLELGDSALYFCASSVGGVSYNERFFGPGTRLTVL.

The CDR3 sequence is CASSQGTRSHGNTIYF. The DNA of the CDR3 is TGCGCCAGCAGCCAAGGAACCAGGTCGCACGGAAACACCATATATTTT. The chain uses TRBV4-3 and TRBJ1-3, with D uncertain. The length of the CDR3 is 16 residues. Trimming left V 1 base short and J 4 bases short, with 14 bases between. The germline V gene encodes CDR1 LGHNA and CDR2 YSLEER.